This T cell receptor beta chain appears in the sequencing data of a study of chemoradiotherapy in HPV16-positive cancers. About the research overall: A couple of HPV16-positive patients' cells yielded candidate HPV-specific clones and common motifs. Study results and limitations: During treatment, candidate HPV-specific clones and E7-related motifs expanded in tumor. HPV-specific T cells were functionally defined from only two HPV16-positive patients.

As for this clone: Its antigen is unidentified.

Germline values: CDR1 MGHRA, CDR2 YSYEKL. The CDR3 sequence is 18 residues long. V dropped 4 bases and J dropped 0; count of bases not matched to a gene: 3. Over chemoradiotherapy, repertoires were sampled more than once. Measured with immunoSEQ multiplex PCR; TCRdb has only the in-frame clones, and not every one. Of fewer than 25,000 clones in the sample, 80% to 95% were seen once. The sample here was blood, taken from a patient who underwent chemoradiotherapy. The receptor comes from a human donor with HPV-associated anogenital cancer. This rearrangement joins TRBV4-1 to TRBJ2-1; TRBD2 matches at 16 bases. The CDR3 protein is CASSPGLAGGPSYNEQFF. The CDR3 bases are TGCGCCAGCAGCCCGGGACTAGCGGGAGGGCCCTCCTACAATGAGCAGTTCTTC.